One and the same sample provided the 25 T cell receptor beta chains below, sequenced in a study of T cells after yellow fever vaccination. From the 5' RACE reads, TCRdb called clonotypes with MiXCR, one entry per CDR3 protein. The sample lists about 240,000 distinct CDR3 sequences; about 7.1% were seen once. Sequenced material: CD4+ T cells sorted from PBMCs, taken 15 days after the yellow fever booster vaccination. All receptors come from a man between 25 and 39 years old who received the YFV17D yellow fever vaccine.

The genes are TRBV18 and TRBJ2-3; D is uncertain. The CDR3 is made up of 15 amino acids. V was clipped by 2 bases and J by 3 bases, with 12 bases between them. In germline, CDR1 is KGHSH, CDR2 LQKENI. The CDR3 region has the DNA TGTGCCAGCTCACCAGGGTCCATTGAGACAGATACGCAGTATTTT. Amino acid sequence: CASSPGSIETDTQYF. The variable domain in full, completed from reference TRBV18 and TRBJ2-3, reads NAGVMQNPRHLVRRRGQEARLRCSPMKGHSHVYWYRQLPEEGLKFMVYLQKENIIDESGMPKERFSAEFPKEGPSILRIQQVVRGDSAAYFCASSPGSIETDTQYFGPGTRLTVL.

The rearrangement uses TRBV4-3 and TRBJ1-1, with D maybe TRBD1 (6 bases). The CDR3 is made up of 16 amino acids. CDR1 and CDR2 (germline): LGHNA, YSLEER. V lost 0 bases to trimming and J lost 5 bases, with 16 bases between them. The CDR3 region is CASSQEEARGLTEAFF. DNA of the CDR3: TGCGCCAGCAGCCAAGAAGAGGCCAGGGGCTTGACTGAAGCTTTCTTT.

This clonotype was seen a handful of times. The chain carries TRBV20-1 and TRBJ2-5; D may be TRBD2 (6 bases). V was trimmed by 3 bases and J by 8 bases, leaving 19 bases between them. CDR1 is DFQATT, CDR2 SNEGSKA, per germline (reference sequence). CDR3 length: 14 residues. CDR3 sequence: CSASQQAGKATQYF. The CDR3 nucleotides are TGCAGTGCTAGCCAACAAGCGGGCAAAGCAACCCAGTACTTC.

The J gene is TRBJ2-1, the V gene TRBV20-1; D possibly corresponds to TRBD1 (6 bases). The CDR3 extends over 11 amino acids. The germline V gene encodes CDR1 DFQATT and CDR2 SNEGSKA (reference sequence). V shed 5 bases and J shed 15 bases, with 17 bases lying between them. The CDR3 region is CSARGPEGGFF. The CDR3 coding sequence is TGCAGTGCTCGTGGGCCCGAAGGGGGGTTCTTC.

CDR3 amino acids: CASSRHGTSGNEQFF. The CDR3 bases are TGCGCCAGCAGCCGACACGGGACTAGCGGCAATGAGCAGTTCTTC. The gene calls are TRBV4-3 and TRBJ2-1, with 11 bases matching TRBD2. The V segment lost 4 bases and the J segment 6 bases; nucleotides outside the gene matches: 5. Germline V gene data show CDR1 as LGHNA and CDR2 as YSLEER. This CDR3 spans 15 amino acids.

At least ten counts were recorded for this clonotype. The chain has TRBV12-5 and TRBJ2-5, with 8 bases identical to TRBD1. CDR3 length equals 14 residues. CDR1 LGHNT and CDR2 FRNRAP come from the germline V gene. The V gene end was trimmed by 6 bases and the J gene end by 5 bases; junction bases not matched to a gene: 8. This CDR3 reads CASGPRQGFETQYF. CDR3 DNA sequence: TGTGCTAGTGGCCCCAGACAGGGGTTTGAGACCCAGTACTTC.

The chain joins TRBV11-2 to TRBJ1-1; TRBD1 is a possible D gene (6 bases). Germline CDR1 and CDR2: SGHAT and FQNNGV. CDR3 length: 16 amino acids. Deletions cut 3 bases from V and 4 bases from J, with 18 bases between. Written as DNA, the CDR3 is TGTGCCAGCAGCTTGGATCCCACAGGGTTAAGCACTGAAGCTTTCTTT. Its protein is CASSLDPTGLSTEAFF.

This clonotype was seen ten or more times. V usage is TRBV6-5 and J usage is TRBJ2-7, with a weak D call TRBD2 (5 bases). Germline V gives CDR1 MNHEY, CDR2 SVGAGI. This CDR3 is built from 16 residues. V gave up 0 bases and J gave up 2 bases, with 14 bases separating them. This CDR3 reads CASSYSSVGGTYEQYF. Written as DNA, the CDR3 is TGTGCCAGCAGTTACTCCAGCGTAGGAGGCACCTACGAGCAGTACTTC.

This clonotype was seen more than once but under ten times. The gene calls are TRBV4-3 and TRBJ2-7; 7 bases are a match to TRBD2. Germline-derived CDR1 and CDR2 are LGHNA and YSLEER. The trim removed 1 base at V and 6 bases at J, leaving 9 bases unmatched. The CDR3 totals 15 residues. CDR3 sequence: CASSQGVTSYSEQYF. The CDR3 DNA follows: TGCGCCAGCAGCCAAGGTGTGACTAGCTACAGCGAGCAGTACTTC.

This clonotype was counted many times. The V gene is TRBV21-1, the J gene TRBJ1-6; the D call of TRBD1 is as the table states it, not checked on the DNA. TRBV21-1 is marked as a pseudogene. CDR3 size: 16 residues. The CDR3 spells CASSSRQADINSPLHF. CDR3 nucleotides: TGTGCCAGCAGCAGCCGACAGGCAGACATTAATTCACCCCTCCACTTT.

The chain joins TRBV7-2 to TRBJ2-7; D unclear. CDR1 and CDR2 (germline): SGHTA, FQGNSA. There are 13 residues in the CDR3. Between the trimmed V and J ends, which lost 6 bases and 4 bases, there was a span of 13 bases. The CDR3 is CASSFHPGYEQYF. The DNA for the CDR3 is TGTGCCAGCAGTTTTCACCCCGGGTACGAGCAGTACTTC. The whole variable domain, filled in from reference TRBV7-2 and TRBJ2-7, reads GAGVSQSPSNKVTEKGKDVELRCDPISGHTALYWYRQSLGQGLEFLIYFQGNSAPDKSGLPSDRFSAERTGGSVSTLTIQRTQQEDSAVYLCASSFHPGYEQYFGPGTRLTVT.

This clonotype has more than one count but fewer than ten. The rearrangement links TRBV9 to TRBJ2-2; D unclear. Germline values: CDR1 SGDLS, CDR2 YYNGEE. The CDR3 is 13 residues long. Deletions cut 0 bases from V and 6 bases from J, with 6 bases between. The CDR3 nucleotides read TGTGCCAGCAGCGTAGGCTCCCCCGGGGAGCTGTTTTTT. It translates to CASSVGSPGELFF.

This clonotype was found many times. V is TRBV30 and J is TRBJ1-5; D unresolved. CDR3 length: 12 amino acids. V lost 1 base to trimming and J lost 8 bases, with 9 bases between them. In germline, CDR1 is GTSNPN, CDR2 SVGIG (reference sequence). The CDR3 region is CAWSALREPQHF. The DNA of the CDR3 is TGTGCCTGGAGTGCACTGAGGGAGCCCCAGCATTTT.

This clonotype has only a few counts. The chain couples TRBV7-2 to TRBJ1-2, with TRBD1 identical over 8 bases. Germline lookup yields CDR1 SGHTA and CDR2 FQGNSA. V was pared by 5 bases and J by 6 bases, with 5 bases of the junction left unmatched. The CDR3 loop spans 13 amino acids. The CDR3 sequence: CASSQTGVNGYTF. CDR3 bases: TGTGCCAGCAGCCAGACAGGGGTAAATGGCTACACCTTC.

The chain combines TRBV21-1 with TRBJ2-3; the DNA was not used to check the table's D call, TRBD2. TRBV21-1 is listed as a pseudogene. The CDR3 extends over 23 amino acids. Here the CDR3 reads CASSNRQGSVTSGRASRTDTQYF. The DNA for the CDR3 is TGTGCCAGCAGCAACCGACAGGGGTCCGTGACTAGCGGGAGGGCCTCCCGCACAGATACGCAGTATTTT.

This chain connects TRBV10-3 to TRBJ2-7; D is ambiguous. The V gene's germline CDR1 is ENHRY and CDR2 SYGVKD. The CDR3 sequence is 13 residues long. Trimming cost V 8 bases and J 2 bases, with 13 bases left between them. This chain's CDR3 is CAIGPLEPYEQYF. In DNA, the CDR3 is TGTGCCATCGGACCTCTCGAGCCCTACGAGCAGTACTTC.

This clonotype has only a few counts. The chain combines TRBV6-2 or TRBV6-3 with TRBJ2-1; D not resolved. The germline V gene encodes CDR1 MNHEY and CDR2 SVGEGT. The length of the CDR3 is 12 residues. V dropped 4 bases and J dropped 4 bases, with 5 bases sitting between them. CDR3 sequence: CASSWGYNEQFF. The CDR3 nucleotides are TGTGCCAGCAGTTGGGGATACAATGAGCAGTTCTTC.

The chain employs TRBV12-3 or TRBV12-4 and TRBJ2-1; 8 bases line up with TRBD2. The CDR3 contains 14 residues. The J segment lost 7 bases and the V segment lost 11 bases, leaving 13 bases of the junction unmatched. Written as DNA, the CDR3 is TGTGCCGCGTCAGGCGGGGGGCGCTTTAATGAGCAGTTCTTC. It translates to CAASGGGRFNEQFF.

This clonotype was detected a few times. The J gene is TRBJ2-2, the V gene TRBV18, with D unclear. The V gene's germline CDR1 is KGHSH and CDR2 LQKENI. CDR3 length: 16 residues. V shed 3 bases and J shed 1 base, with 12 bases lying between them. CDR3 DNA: TGTGCCAGCTCACCCAGGTCTTCGGGGAACACCGGGGAGCTGTTTTTT. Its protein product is CASSPRSSGNTGELFF. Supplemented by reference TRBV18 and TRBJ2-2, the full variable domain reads NAGVMQNPRHLVRRRGQEARLRCSPMKGHSHVYWYRQLPEEGLKFMVYLQKENIIDESGMPKERFSAEFPKEGPSILRIQQVVRGDSAAYFCASSPRSSGNTGELFFGEGSRLTVL.

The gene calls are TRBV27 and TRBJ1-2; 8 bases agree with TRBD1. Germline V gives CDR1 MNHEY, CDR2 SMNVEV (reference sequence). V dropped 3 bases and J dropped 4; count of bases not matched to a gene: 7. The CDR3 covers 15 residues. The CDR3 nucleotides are TGTGCCAGCAGTTTTACCGGGACAGGAGGCTATGGCTACACCTTC. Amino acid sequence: CASSFTGTGGYGYTF.

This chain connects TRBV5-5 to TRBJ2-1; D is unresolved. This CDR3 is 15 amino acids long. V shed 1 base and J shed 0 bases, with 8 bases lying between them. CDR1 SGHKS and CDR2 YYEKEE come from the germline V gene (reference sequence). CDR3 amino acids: CASSLILSSYNEQFF. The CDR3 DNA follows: TGTGCCAGCAGCTTGATTCTGAGCTCCTACAATGAGCAGTTCTTC.

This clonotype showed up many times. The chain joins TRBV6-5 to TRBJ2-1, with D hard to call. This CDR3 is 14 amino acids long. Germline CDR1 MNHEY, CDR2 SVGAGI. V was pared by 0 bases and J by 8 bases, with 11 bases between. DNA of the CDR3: TGTGCCAGCAGTTACTCAAGTTTACTCGATGAGCAGTTCTTC. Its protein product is CASSYSSLLDEQFF.

The DNA of the CDR3 is TGCAGTGCTAGACCGCCGGGACTAGCGGTTTATTTAAGCTCCTACAATGAGCAGTTCTTC. Translating gives CSARPPGLAVYLSSYNEQFF. V usage is TRBV20-1 and J usage is TRBJ2-1; 11 bases are a match to TRBD2. CDR3 length: 20 residues. Germline V CDR1 and CDR2: DFQATT, SNEGSKA (reference sequence). J gave up 0 bases and V 2 bases, and 15 bases lay outside the gene matches.

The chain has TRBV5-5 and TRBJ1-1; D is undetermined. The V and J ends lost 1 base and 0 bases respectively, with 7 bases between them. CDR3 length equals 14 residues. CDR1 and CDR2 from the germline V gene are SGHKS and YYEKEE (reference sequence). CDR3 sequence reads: CASSLTPVNTEAFF. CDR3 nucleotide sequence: TGTGCCAGCAGCTTGACGCCGGTGAACACTGAAGCTTTCTTT.

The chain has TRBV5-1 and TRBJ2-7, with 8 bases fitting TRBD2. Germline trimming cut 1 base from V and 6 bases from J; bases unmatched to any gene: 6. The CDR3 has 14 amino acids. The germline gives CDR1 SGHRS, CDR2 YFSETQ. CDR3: CASSLTGLVPEQYF. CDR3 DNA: TGCGCCAGCAGCTTGACGGGACTAGTCCCCGAGCAGTACTTC.